The 29 T cell receptor beta chains listed next were all sequenced from one sample in a study of T cells in Graves' hyperthyroidism and ophthalmopathy. Amplified TCR beta CDR3 regions came from RNA transcripts. Carried out on the TCR CDR3, a first-round RT-PCR used the HTBI primer set. Each CDR3 protein gets one entry after TCRdb re-called the multiplex PCR reads with MiXCR. The table lists a few hundred thousand distinct CDR3 sequences, 20% to 30% of them singletons. Sequenced input: blood. These receptors all stem from a man aged 50-60 years with Graves' hyperthyroidism.

Many counts were recorded for this clonotype. The chain employs TRBV7-6 and TRBJ2-7; D perhaps matches TRBD1 (6 bases). The length of the CDR3 is 16 residues. Trimming shortened V by 2 bases and J by 7 bases, and 21 bases separated the two germline ends. CDR1 and CDR2 (germline): SGHVS, FNYEAQ. Here the CDR3 reads CASSLQTGGQGSEQYF. The CDR3 region has the DNA TGTGCCAGCAGCTTACAGACAGGCGGCCAAGGGTCGGAGCAGTACTTC.

This clonotype was observed a handful of times. The CDR3 DNA reads TGTGCCAGTAGTATCAAAGTCCAAGAGACCCAGTACTTC. Protein sequence: CASSIKVQETQYF. The chain couples TRBV19 to TRBJ2-5, with D unresolved. Trimming cost V 3 bases and J 1 base, with 6 bases left between them. The CDR3 is 13 amino acids. Germline V gene sequence: CDR1 LNHDA, CDR2 SQIVND (reference sequence).

This clonotype was picked up a small number of times. The J gene is TRBJ2-1, the V gene TRBV7-3; a possible D gene is TRBD2 (6 bases). Germline V gene lookup returns CDR1 SGHTA and CDR2 FQGTGA. The CDR3 extends over 14 amino acids. Trimming removed 2 bases from V and 5 bases from J, with 10 bases in between. CDR3 amino acids: CASSLGGKNNEQFF. The CDR3 DNA follows: TGTGCCAGCAGCTTAGGGGGGAAAAACAATGAGCAGTTCTTC.

In this sample, this clonotype turned up a few times. J is TRBJ2-7 and V is TRBV29-1, with D unclear. The length of the CDR3 is 13 residues. Trimming shortened V by 0 bases and J by 1 base, and 7 bases separated the two germline ends. Germline V gene sequence: CDR1 SQVTM, CDR2 ANQGSEA. The CDR3, as DNA: TGCAGCGTTGAAGATCAGGATTCCTACGAGCAGTACTTC. Its protein is CSVEDQDSYEQYF.

This clonotype was seen a handful of times. The chain uses TRBV5-5 and TRBJ1-5; no definite D call. The V gene's germline CDR1 is SGHKS and CDR2 YYEKEE (reference sequence). V was cut by 0 bases and J by 0 bases, with 7 bases left in between. This CDR3 spans 15 amino acids. CDR3 bases: TGTGCCAGCAGCTTGGGGCAAAGTAGCAATCAGCCCCAGCATTTT. Its protein product is CASSLGQSSNQPQHF.

This clonotype was detected only a few times. V usage is TRBV2 and J usage is TRBJ2-3; D unresolved. Germline lookup yields CDR1 SNHLY and CDR2 FYNNEI. This CDR3 region has 12 residues. V lost 1 base to trimming and J lost 6 bases, with 5 bases between them. CDR3 DNA sequence: TGTGCCAGCAGTGAAGTGTGGGATACGCAGTATTTT. It yields the protein CASSEVWDTQYF.

This clonotype was recorded a few times. V is TRBV2 and J is TRBJ2-5; 8 bases match TRBD1. CDR3 length: 16 residues. Trimming cost V 2 bases and J 5 bases; bases outside gene matches: 10. CDR1 SNHLY and CDR2 FYNNEI come from the germline V gene. The DNA of the CDR3 is TGTGCCAGCAGTGAAAATGGGGCAGGGGGCCAGGAGACCCAGTACTTC. This encodes CASSENGAGGQETQYF.

This clonotype appeared a single time. V usage is TRBV7-7 and J usage is TRBJ2-2; TRBD2 aligns across 10 bases. Germline values: CDR1 SSHAT, CDR2 FNYEAQ (reference sequence). The length of the CDR3 is 14 residues. J lost 5 bases, V lost 6 bases, and 3 bases had no gene match. DNA of the CDR3: TGTGCCAGCAGACGGACTAGCGGAACCGGGGAGCTGTTTTTT. Protein product: CASRRTSGTGELFF.

CDR3 nucleotides: TGCGCCAGCAGCTTACAGGGACCAGAAGATACGCAGTATTTT. It encodes CASSLQGPEDTQYF. This sequence joins TRBV5-1 and TRBJ2-3; D is possibly TRBD1 (6 bases). Germline V CDR1 and CDR2: SGHRS, YFSETQ. Trimming removed 2 bases from V and 5 bases from J, with 12 bases in between. CDR3 length equals 14 residues.

This clonotype was seen many times. This chain uses TRBV12-3 or TRBV12-4 with TRBJ2-3; no definite D call. V was pared by 6 bases and J by 2 bases, with 12 bases between. This CDR3 is built from 14 residues. CDR3 residues: CASRVTENTDTQYF. The CDR3 DNA sequence: TGTGCCAGCAGGGTAACAGAGAACACAGATACGCAGTATTTT.

This clonotype came up many times. The rearrangement joins TRBV11-2 to TRBJ2-7; TRBD2 agrees at 11 bases. The CDR3 has 15 amino acids. CDR1 and CDR2 (germline): SGHAT, FQNNGV. V trimming: 4 bases; J trimming: 2 bases; junction bases outside the gene matches: 4. CDR3 in DNA: TGTGCCAGCAGCTGGACTAGCGGGCTAACCTACGAGCAGTACTTC. Protein: CASSWTSGLTYEQYF.

V gene TRBV9 combines with J gene TRBJ2-1; D not resolved. The germline V gene encodes CDR1 SGDLS and CDR2 YYNGEE. This CDR3 comprises 15 residues. V was pared by 0 bases and J by 3 bases, with 10 bases between. CDR3 sequence (DNA): TGTGCCAGCAGCGTAGCGTTAGCCGACTACAATGAGCAGTTCTTC. It encodes CASSVALADYNEQFF.

In its sample, this clonotype was seen a few times. The chain carries TRBV27 and TRBJ1-6, with TRBD1 matching 7 bases. CDR1 is MNHEY and CDR2 is SMNVEV in the germline V gene (reference sequence). The CDR3 runs to 17 residues. V shed 5 bases, J shed 11 bases, and the junction held 18 bases outside the gene matches. CDR3 amino acids: CASSPYLTGLGSTPLHF. CDR3 coding DNA: TGTGCCAGCAGTCCCTACCTGACAGGGCTTGGTTCGACACCCCTCCACTTT.

This clonotype was found many times. V and J are TRBV7-2 and TRBJ2-3, with TRBD2 matching 11 bases. The CDR3 is 17 amino acids. CDR1 and CDR2 (germline): SGHTA, FQGNSA. With 5 bases clipped from V and 3 bases from J, the junction kept 10 bases outside the gene matches. CDR3 in amino acids: CASSEKLAGEVTDTQYF. In DNA, the CDR3 is TGTGCCAGCAGCGAAAAACTAGCGGGAGAGGTGACAGATACGCAGTATTTT. The full variable domain, its missing parts supplied by reference TRBV7-2 and TRBJ2-3, is GAGVSQSPSNKVTEKGKDVELRCDPISGHTALYWYRQSLGQGLEFLIYFQGNSAPDKSGLPSDRFSAERTGGSVSTLTIQRTQQEDSAVYLCASSEKLAGEVTDTQYFGPGTRLTVL.

This clonotype was counted a few times. The rearrangement uses TRBV28 and TRBJ2-2; 12 nucleotides line up with TRBD2. V trimming: 5 bases; J trimming: 2 bases; junction bases outside the gene matches: 9. The germline gives CDR1 MDHEN, CDR2 SYDVKM. The CDR3 contains 18 residues. CDR3 in amino acids: CASSPDNGLAGNTGELFF. CDR3 DNA sequence: TGTGCCAGCAGTCCTGATAACGGACTAGCGGGAAACACCGGGGAGCTGTTTTTT. The full variable domain, its missing parts supplied by reference TRBV28 and TRBJ2-2, is DVKVTQSSRYLVKRTGEKVFLECVQDMDHENMFWYRQDPGLGLRLIYFSYDVKMKEKGDIPEGYSVSREKKERFSLILESASTNQTSMYLCASSPDNGLAGNTGELFFGEGSRLTVL.

As concerns this clonotype: A much larger clone lies one base from this, so it may be a read error. This chain connects TRBV3-1 to TRBJ2-7; a weak D match, TRBD2 (6 bases). Germline values: CDR1 LGHDT, CDR2 YNNKEL (reference sequence). The CDR3 spans 15 residues. The V end lost 4 bases, the J end lost 4 bases, and 17 bases lay between the germline ends. CDR3 amino acids: CASSPSSGAGYEQYF. As DNA, the CDR3 is TGTGCCAGCAGCCCCTCGTCGGGTGCGGGATACGAGCAGTACTTC.

The table lists this clonotype with a few counts. The chain recombines TRBV12-5 with TRBJ2-5; 10 positions agree with TRBD1. The CDR3 contains 16 residues. J gave up 4 bases and V 1 base, and 6 bases lay outside the gene matches. The germline gives CDR1 LGHNT, CDR2 FRNRAP. The CDR3 spells CASGLGDRGRRETQYF. CDR3 nucleotides: TGTGCTAGTGGTTTGGGCGACAGGGGGCGCCGAGAGACCCAGTACTTC. The whole variable domain, filled in from reference TRBV12-5 and TRBJ2-5, reads DARVTQTPRHKVTEMGQEVTMRCQPILGHNTVFWYRQTMMQGLELLAYFRNRAPLDDSGMPKDRFSAEMPDATLATLKIQPSEPRDSAVYFCASGLGDRGRRETQYFGPGTRLLVL.

Ten or more counts support this clonotype. The chain links TRBV7-3 to TRBJ2-1, with 10 nucleotides matching TRBD2. Germline CDR1 and CDR2: SGHTA and FQGTGA. Trimming took 5 bases from V and 6 from J; bases not matched to a gene: 7. The length of the CDR3 is 15 residues. The CDR3 nucleotides read TGTGCCAGCAGCCCCTCGGGACTAGCGTTCAATGAGCAGTTCTTC. This codes for CASSPSGLAFNEQFF.

Only a few counts were recorded for this clonotype. J is TRBJ2-2 and V is TRBV28; TRBD2 matches at 8 bases. The germline V gene has CDR1 MDHEN and CDR2 SYDVKM. V lost 10 bases, J lost 7 bases, and 8 bases stayed unmatched. The CDR3 spans 13 residues. CDR3 in amino acids: CATTAGVGGELFF. The CDR3 coding sequence is TGTGCCACCACAGCGGGAGTGGGCGGGGAGCTGTTTTTT.

The CDR3 reads CASSLTFTSGSTEQYF. In DNA form, the CDR3 reads TGTGCCAGCAGCTTAACGTTTACTAGCGGGAGCACCGAGCAGTACTTC. The V call is TRBV7-3, the J call TRBJ2-7, with TRBD2 identical over 11 bases. The CDR3 covers 16 residues. Germline assignment: CDR1 SGHTA and CDR2 FQGTGA. V trimming: 0 bases; J trimming: 6 bases; junction bases outside the gene matches: 7.

This clonotype occurred a few times. The chain joins TRBV12-3 or TRBV12-4 to TRBJ2-3, with D possibly matching TRBD1 (5 bases). V gave up 9 bases and J gave up 2 bases, with 9 bases separating them. The CDR3 extends over 12 amino acids. DNA of the CDR3: TGTGCCAGTAGACAGCTCACAGATACGCAGTATTTT. Its translation is CASRQLTDTQYF.

Ten or more counts support this clonotype. The chain couples TRBV20-1 to TRBJ2-1; 10 positions match TRBD1. Germline-derived CDR1 and CDR2 are DFQATT and SNEGSKA (reference sequence). The CDR3 loop spans 14 amino acids. V was pared by 3 bases and J by 9 bases, with 8 bases of the junction left unmatched. The CDR3 sequence is CSARTGGSRVEQFF. DNA of the CDR3: TGCAGTGCTAGGACAGGGGGCTCGAGGGTTGAGCAGTTCTTC.

The V gene is TRBV24-1, the J gene TRBJ2-5, with D possibly called TRBD1 or TRBD2 (5 bases each). The V end was cut by 0 bases, the J end by 3 bases, with 16 bases between. This CDR3 is built from 17 residues. Germline loops: CDR1 KGHDR, CDR2 SFDVKD. This CDR3 reads CATSDLRGEQGKETQYF. Written as DNA, the CDR3 is TGTGCCACCAGTGATTTGAGGGGAGAGCAAGGTAAAGAGACCCAGTACTTC.

This clonotype turned up a few times. The gene calls are TRBV2 and TRBJ1-1; the D gene is possibly TRBD1 (5 bases). The germline V and J ends were trimmed by 2 bases and 3 bases, with 13 bases remaining between them. Germline V gene lookup returns CDR1 SNHLY and CDR2 FYNNEI. CDR3 size: 15 residues. CDR3 residues: CASSERGRHYTEAFF. CDR3 in DNA: TGTGCCAGCAGTGAAAGGGGACGGCACTACACTGAAGCTTTCTTT. Complete variable domain (other parts from reference TRBV2 and TRBJ1-1): EPEVTQTPSHQVTQMGQEVILRCVPISNHLYFYWYRQILGQKVEFLVSFYNNEISEKSEIFDDQFSVERPDGSNFTLKIRSTKLEDSAMYFCASSERGRHYTEAFFGQGTRLTVV.

This clonotype was seen just once. The CDR3 loop reads CASTPGKSYSNQPQHF. In DNA, the CDR3 is TGTGCCAGTACCCCTGGGAAGAGTTATAGCAATCAGCCCCAGCATTTT. V is TRBV19 and J is TRBJ1-5; D unresolved. The CDR3 sequence is 16 residues long. Trimming removed 7 bases from V and 0 bases from J, with 16 bases in between. Germline CDR1 is LNHDA and CDR2 is SQIVND (reference sequence).

The chain has TRBV9 and TRBJ2-2; 11 nucleotides align to TRBD2. CDR3 length equals 15 residues. CDR1 and CDR2 from the germline V gene are SGDLS and YYNGEE. V shed 4 bases, J shed 12 bases, and the junction held 11 bases outside the gene matches. In DNA form, the CDR3 reads TGTGCCAGCAGCACCGTAGCGGGAGGGCCCGTTAAGCTGTTTTTT. Translation gives CASSTVAGGPVKLFF.

Of note for this clonotype: The junction departs from germline at one end; a sequencing error may be responsible. V usage is TRBV9 and J usage is TRBJ2-5, with D maybe TRBD2 (6 bases). The CDR3 length is 16 residues. Germline CDR1 SGDLS, CDR2 YYNGEE. CDR3 DNA: TGTGCCAGCGGCGTAGGAGGGGTAGAACGGATTGAGACCCAGTACTTC. This gives the protein CASGVGGVERIETQYF.

In this sample, this clonotype turned up many times. This chain links TRBV6-1 with TRBJ2-7, with unresolved D. Germline CDR1 is MNHNS and CDR2 is SASEGT. V lost 5 bases to trimming and J lost 6 bases, with 17 bases between them. The CDR3 has 14 amino acids. The CDR3 DNA follows: TGTGCCAGCAGTACCGGGTCGCGGATCGGCGAGCAGTACTTC. It codes for CASSTGSRIGEQYF.

This clonotype was seen only a few times. The V and J genes are TRBV6-1 and TRBJ2-4; 12 bases agree with TRBD2. The CDR3 contains 20 residues. V lost 5 bases, J lost 1 base, and 15 bases stayed unmatched. Germline V gives CDR1 MNHNS, CDR2 SASEGT. The CDR3 sequence is CASSPANGLAGQVAKNIQYF. The CDR3 region has the DNA TGTGCCAGCAGTCCAGCCAACGGACTAGCGGGACAAGTTGCCAAAAACATTCAGTACTTC.